A selection of T cell receptor beta chains follows, all from one sample in a study of T cells in Graves' hyperthyroidism and ophthalmopathy. TCRdb ran MiXCR on the multiplex PCR reads and lists one entry per CDR3 protein. The sample lists about 640,000 distinct CDR3 sequences; roughly 20% were seen once. The sample taken for sequencing was blood. Receptor source: a man aged 25-45 years with Graves' ophthalmopathy. The CDR3 runs from the conserved cysteine through the conserved F or W. A D gene is named only where the DNA matches it firmly. Only part of the rows carry a size: once, few, many, or a class if the clone is expanded.

TRBJ2-7 | - | many | TRBV10-1 | CASSEITDNSYEQYF | TGCGCCAGCAGTGAGATCACAGACAATTCCTACGAGCAGTACTTC
TRBJ2-7 | TRBD1 | once | TRBV12-3/TRBV12-4 | CASSLDRVKYEQYF | TGTGCCAGCAGCTTGGACAGGGTGAAGTACGAGCAGTACTTC
TRBJ2-5 | - | - | TRBV5-8 | CASSLVGLQETQYF | TGTGCCAGCAGCTTGGTCGGACTACAAGAGACCCAGTACTTC
TRBJ2-1 | TRBD2 | - | TRBV7-2 | CASSLLVYGGSVYNEQFF | TGTGCCAGCAGCCTACTTGTTTATGGCGGGAGCGTCTACAATGAGCAGTTCTTC
TRBJ2-7 | - | once | TRBV20-1 | CNDLVEYEQYF | TGCAACGACTTGGTAGAATACGAGCAGTACTTC
TRBJ2-1 | TRBD2 | - | TRBV10-3 | CAISDVSSGSYNEQFF | TGTGCCATCAGTGACGTGTCTAGCGGCTCCTACAATGAGCAGTTCTTC
TRBJ2-1 | TRBD2 | few | TRBV29-1 | CSVLTSGRRGSSYNEQFF | TGCAGCGTCTTAACTAGCGGGAGGAGGGGAAGCTCCTACAATGAGCAGTTCTTC
TRBJ2-2 | TRBD1 | many | TRBV5-1 | CASSLGGVDTGELFF | TGCGCCAGCAGCCTAGGGGGCGTCGACACCGGGGAGCTGTTTTTT
TRBJ2-1 | TRBD2 | many | TRBV30 | CAWSVGSGKGNEQFF | TGTGCCTGGAGTGTTGGTAGCGGGAAGGGCAATGAGCAGTTCTTC
TRBJ2-7 | TRBD2 | - | TRBV6-5 | CASSYPGLAVKEQYF | TGTGCCAGCAGTTACCCGGGACTAGCGGTTAAAGAGCAGTACTTC
TRBJ2-3 | TRBD2 | few | TRBV12-3/TRBV12-4 | CASSPHRASGIRSTDTQYF | TGTGCCAGCAGCCCCCATCGGGCTAGCGGGATCCGAAGCACAGATACGCAGTATTTT
TRBJ2-5 | - | many | TRBV20-1 | CSALALWETQYF | TGCAGTGCCCTAGCTCTGTGGGAGACCCAGTACTTC
TRBJ2-5 | - | many | TRBV28 | CASSQGGGLETQYF | TGTGCCAGCAGTCAGGGTGGAGGACTAGAGACCCAGTACTTC
TRBJ1-6 | TRBD1 | - | TRBV6-1 | CASSEEAGTGIYNSPLHF | TGTGCCAGCAGTGAGGAAGCCGGGACAGGGATCTATAATTCACCCCTCCACTTT
TRBJ2-1 | - | few | TRBV5-1 | CASSITGTSYNEQFF | TGCGCCAGCAGCATAACAGGGACTTCCTACAATGAGCAGTTCTTC
TRBJ1-1 | TRBD1 | many | TRBV2 | CASSSGTGATEAFF | TGTGCCAGCAGTTCCGGGACAGGGGCTACTGAAGCTTTCTTT
TRBJ1-1 | - | - | TRBV29-1 | CSPVVKSANTEAFF | TGCAGCCCCGTTGTGAAGTCGGCGAACACTGAAGCTTTCTTT